This entry is about one TCR beta chain. Its antigen remains unknown. V lost 4 bases and J 4 bases, leaving 19 bases between the germline ends. Germline-derived CDR1 and CDR2 are LNHNV and YYDKDF (reference sequence). This CDR3 is built from 16 residues. This specimen comes from a study of OX40 agonist ivuxolimab in advanced cancers. About the study: Each patient was given ivuxolimab into a vein every 2 weeks, at 0.01 to 10 mg/kg.

Broader study findings: Within 6 weeks, CD4+ and CD8+ blood T cells expanded clonally at 0.1 to 3.0 mg/kg.

TCRdb's copy holds only in-frame clones and misses some; the assay was immunoSEQ multiplex PCR. The data contain about 50,000 clones, around 88% of them singletons. Sequencing was performed on CD4+ or CD8+ T cells sorted from blood, taken in a trial of the OX40 agonist ivuxolimab. This receptor was identified in an adult with an advanced solid tumor such as melanoma, head and neck, liver or kidney cancer. V gene TRBV15 combines with J gene TRBJ1-2, with D perhaps matching TRBD1 (6 bases). The CDR3 DNA follows: TGTGCCACCAGCATAGGGCTCCGGACAGATCTCTATGGCTACACCTTC. Translation gives CATSIGLRTDLYGYTF.